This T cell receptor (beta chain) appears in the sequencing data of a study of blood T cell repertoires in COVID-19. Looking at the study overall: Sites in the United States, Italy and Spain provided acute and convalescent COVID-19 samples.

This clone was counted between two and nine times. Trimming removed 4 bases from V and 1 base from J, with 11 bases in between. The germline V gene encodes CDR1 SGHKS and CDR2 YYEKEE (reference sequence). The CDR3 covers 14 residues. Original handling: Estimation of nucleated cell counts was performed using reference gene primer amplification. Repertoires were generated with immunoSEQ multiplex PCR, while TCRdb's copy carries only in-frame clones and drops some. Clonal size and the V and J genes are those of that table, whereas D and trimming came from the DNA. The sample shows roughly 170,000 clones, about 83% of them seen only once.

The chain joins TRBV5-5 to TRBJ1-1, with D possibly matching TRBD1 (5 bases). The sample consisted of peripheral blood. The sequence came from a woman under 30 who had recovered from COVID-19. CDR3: CASSQPQENTEAFF. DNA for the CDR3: TGTGCCAGCAGCCAACCACAGGAGAACACTGAAGCTTTCTTT.